The clone carrying this TCR beta chain was seen at least ten times. Its specificity is not known. Trimming shortened V by 1 base and J by 0 bases, and 7 bases separated the two germline ends. CDR1 and CDR2 from the germline V gene are SGHKS and YYEKEE (reference sequence). This CDR3 has 15 residues. The data stem from a study of CD8 T cells in ankylosing spondylitis. Overall study findings and caveats: Some of the motif variants had earlier been found in reactive arthritis patients' fluid and blood. Disease-linked clones displayed a CD8+ phenotype and appeared relatively rarely in peripheral blood.

TCRdb recomputed calls from the 5' RACE reads with MiXCR, one row per CDR3 protein. The sample holds under 150,000 distinct CDR3 sequences, over 10% seen once. The TCR comes from a female donor with ankylosing spondylitis or in good health (not recorded which). The sample consisted of blood, either unsorted or a sorted T cell fraction (not recorded which). The V and J genes are TRBV5-5 and TRBJ2-2; TRBD2 is a possible D gene (5 bases). The CDR3 sequence: CASSLSGTNTGELFF. In DNA, the CDR3 is TGTGCCAGCAGCTTGTCGGGAACGAACACCGGGGAGCTGTTTTTT. The variable domain in full, completed from reference TRBV5-5 and TRBJ2-2, reads DAGVTQSPTHLIKTRGQQVTLRCSPISGHKSVSWYQQVLGQGPQFIFQYYEKEERGRGNFPDRFSARQFPNYSSELNVNALLLGDSALYLCASSLSGTNTGELFFGEGSRLTVL.